This entry describes one TCR beta chain. Clones were sequenced by immunoSEQ multiplex PCR, and TCRdb holds only the in-frame ones, with some missing. Of 200,000 to 250,000 clones in the sample, around 86% were seen once. The J segment lost 4 bases and the V segment lost 2 bases, leaving 8 bases of the junction unmatched. This CDR3 region has 16 residues. Germline V gene lookup returns CDR1 SGHRS and CDR2 YFSETQ. This entry comes from a study of blood T cell repertoires in COVID-19. This chain connects TRBV5-1 to TRBJ1-1; 10 bases line up with TRBD1. Sample: peripheral blood. This TCR derives from a woman of 80 years or more with COVID-19, enrolled during active disease. The CDR3 sequence: CASSFGQGGFSTEAFF. The CDR3 nucleotides read TGCGCCAGCAGCTTTGGACAGGGGGGATTTAGCACTGAAGCTTTCTTT.